This T cell receptor beta chain was obtained from a study of tumor-infiltrating lymphocytes in primary liver carcinoma. Starting material of 400 to 600 ng total RNA yielded TCR beta cDNA via a constant-region primer. Three nested multiplex PCR rounds, a slightly modified ARM-PCR, produced the libraries for TCR beta. The first two PCR rounds used TRBV1-TRBV30 primers with a Cbeta primer, 10 cycles each. TCRdb re-called the multiplex PCR reads through MiXCR, storing one row per CDR3 protein. The sample carries some 180,000 distinct CDR3 sequences, just under 85% recorded once. The V gene's germline CDR1 is ENHRY and CDR2 SYGVKD. V was trimmed by 8 bases and J by 9 bases, leaving 21 bases between them. This CDR3 is built from 14 residues. A remark on this clonotype: As yet, its antigen is unknown.

Study results and limitations: Tumors reached a significantly greater top-250-clone fraction than blood did (p = 0.039).

RNA and DNA were co-extracted from about 19-30 mg of unsorted bulk tissue. Five distinct regions per tumor were sampled. The receptor was derived from a man aged 40-49 years with primary liver carcinoma and hepatitis B virus infection. The sequenced sample was tumor tissue from primary liver carcinoma. The J gene is TRBJ2-3, the V gene TRBV10-3; possibly TRBD2 for D (6 bases). The CDR3 region is CAICASRGGETQYF. The CDR3 bases are TGTGCCATCTGTGCCAGTCGGGGAGGAGAAACGCAGTATTTT.